One T cell receptor beta chain is described in this entry. The data are from a study of blood T cell repertoires in COVID-19. Repertoires were generated with immunoSEQ multiplex PCR, while TCRdb's copy carries only in-frame clones and drops some. The sample lists about 320,000 clones, approximately 91% occurring once. The CDR3 is 18 residues long. Germline V lookup: CDR1 MNHEY, CDR2 SVGEGT. Trimming took off 5 bases at V and 0 bases at J, with 20 bases between the two ends. This chain connects TRBV6-2 or TRBV6-3 to TRBJ1-5; maybe TRBD1 (6 bases). This TCR came from a man between 60 and 75 years old who had recovered from COVID-19. Sequenced sample: PBMCs or T cells enriched from blood (not recorded which). The CDR3: CASSARYGGPYSNQPQHF. DNA of the CDR3: TGTGCCAGCAGTGCGAGATACGGGGGGCCCTATAGCAATCAGCCCCAGCATTTT.